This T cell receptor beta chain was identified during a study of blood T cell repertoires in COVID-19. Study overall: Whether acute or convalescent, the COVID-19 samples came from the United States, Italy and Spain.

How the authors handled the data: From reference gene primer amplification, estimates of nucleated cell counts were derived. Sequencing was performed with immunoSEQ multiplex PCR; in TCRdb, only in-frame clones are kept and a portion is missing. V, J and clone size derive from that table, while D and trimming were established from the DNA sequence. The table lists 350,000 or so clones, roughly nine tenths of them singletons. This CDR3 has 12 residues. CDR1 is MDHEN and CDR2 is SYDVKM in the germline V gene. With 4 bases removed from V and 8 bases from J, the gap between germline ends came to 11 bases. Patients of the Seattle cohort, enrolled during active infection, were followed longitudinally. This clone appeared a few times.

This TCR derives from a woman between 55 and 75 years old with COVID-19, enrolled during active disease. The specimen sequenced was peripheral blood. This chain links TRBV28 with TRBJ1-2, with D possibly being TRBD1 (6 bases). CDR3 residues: CASSSQGHGYTF. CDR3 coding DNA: TGTGCCAGCAGTTCACAGGGCCACGGCTACACCTTC.